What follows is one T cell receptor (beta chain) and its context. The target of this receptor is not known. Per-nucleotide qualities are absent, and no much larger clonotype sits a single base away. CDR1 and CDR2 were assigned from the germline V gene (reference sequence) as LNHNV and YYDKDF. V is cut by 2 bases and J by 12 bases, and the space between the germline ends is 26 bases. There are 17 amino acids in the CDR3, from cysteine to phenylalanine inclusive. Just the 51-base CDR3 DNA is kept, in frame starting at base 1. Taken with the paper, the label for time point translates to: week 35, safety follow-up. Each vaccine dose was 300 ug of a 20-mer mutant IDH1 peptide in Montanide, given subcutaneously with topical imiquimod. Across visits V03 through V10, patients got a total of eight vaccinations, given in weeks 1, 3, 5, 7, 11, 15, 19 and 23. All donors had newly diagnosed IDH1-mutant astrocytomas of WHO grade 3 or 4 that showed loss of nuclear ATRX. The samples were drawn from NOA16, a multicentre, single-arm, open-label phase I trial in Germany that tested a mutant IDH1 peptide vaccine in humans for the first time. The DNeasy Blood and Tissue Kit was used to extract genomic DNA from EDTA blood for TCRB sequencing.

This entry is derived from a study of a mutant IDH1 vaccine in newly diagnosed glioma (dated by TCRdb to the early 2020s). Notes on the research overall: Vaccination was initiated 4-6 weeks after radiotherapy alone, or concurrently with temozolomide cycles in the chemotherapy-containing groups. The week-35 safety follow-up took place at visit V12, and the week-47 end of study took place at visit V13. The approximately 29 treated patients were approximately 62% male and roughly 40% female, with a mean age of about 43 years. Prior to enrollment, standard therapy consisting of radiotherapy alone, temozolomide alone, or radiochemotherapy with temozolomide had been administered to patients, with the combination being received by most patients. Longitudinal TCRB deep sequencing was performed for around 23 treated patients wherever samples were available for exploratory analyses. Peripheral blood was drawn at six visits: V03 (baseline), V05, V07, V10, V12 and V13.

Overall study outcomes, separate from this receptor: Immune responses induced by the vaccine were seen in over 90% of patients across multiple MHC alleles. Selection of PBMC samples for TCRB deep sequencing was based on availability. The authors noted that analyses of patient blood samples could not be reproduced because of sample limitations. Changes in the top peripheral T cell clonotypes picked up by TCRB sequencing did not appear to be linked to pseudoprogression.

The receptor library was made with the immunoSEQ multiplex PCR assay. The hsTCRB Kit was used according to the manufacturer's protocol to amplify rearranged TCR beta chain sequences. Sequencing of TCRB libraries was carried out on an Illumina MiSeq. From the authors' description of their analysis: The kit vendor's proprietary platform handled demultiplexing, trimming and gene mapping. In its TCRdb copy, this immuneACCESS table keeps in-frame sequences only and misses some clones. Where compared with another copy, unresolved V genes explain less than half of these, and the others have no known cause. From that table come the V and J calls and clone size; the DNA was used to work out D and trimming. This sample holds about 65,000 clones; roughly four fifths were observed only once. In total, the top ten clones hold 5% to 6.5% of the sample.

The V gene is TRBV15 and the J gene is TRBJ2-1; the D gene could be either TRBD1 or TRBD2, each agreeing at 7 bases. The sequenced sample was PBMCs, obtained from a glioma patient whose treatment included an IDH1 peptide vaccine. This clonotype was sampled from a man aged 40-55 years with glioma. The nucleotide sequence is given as TGTGCCACCAGCAGACCCCGACAGGGTTTAGGCGGGGGACCGCAGTTCTTC. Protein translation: CATSRPRQGLGGGPQFF.